Included here is one T cell receptor (beta chain) sequence, with context. Authors' processing steps: Reference gene primer amplification yielded estimated nucleated cell counts. TCRdb's table, derived via immunoSEQ multiplex PCR, lists solely in-frame clones and lacks some. V and J calls and clone size are those listed in that table; D and trimming were worked out from the DNA. The data contain approximately 160,000 clones, approximately 84% of them singletons. Enrolled during active infection, Seattle patients were then followed longitudinally. This entry comes from a study of blood T cell repertoires in COVID-19. Study context: Collection of acute and convalescent COVID-19 samples took place in the United States, Italy and Spain. Sources were T cells, B-cell-depleted T cells, or PBMCs; the material itself was cDNA or gDNA.

The CDR3 runs 14 residues. Germline CDR1 SGHDN, CDR2 FVKESK. Trimming cost V 0 bases and J 8 bases, with 13 bases left between them. This chain links TRBV14 with TRBJ1-2; possible D gene TRBD1, 5 bases. Sequenced material: peripheral blood. The origin of this receptor is an older woman with COVID-19, enrolled during active disease. CDR3 coding DNA: TGTGCCAGCAGCCAAGACCCGTTCAGGGTCGGCTACACCTTC. Translated: CASSQDPFRVGYTF. Full variable domain (outside the CDR3, taken from reference TRBV14 and TRBJ1-2): EAGVTQFPSHSVIEKGQTVTLRCDPISGHDNLYWYRRVMGKEIKFLLHFVKESKQDESGMPNNRFLAERTGGTYSTLKVQPAELEDSGVYFCASSQDPFRVGYTFGSGTRLTVV.